This T cell receptor beta chain appears in the sequencing data of a study of T cells expressing NK-cell markers. In germline, CDR1 is SEHNR, CDR2 FQNEAQ (reference sequence). The CDR3 is 14 amino acids. For each CDR3 protein, TCRdb gives one entry from its re-call of the 5' RACE reads, without DNA. The ten most abundant clones cover 20% to 25% of a sample with approximately 170,000 distinct CDR3 sequences. The V and J genes are TRBV7-9 and TRBJ2-7; with no DNA, the TCRdb D assignment of TRBD1 cannot be verified. This TCR was recovered from a man aged 18 to 69 in good health. Input material: blood T cells: a sorted CD56 or NKG2C T cell subset, CD4+ or CD8+ T cells, or bulk PBMC T cells (not recorded which). The chain's CDR3 is CASSLDQGSYEQYF.